This TCR beta chain emerged from a study of T cell repertoires in cytomegalovirus infection. In regard to this clonotype: Its antigen remains unknown.

From the reads, TCRdb called clonotypes with MiXCR, one entry per CDR3 protein. This sample has approximately 300,000 distinct CDR3 sequences, with roughly 25% found just once. Sequenced material: cultured PBMCs, taken from culture after CMV antigen stimulation. The receptor comes from a human donor in good health (CMV status not recorded). Some clones in this sample may be carry-over from other donors' samples.

This CDR3 is CASSMGQTSNQPQHF. CDR3 bases: TGTGCCAGCAGCATGGGACAGACTAGCAATCAGCCCCAGCATTTT. The chain combines TRBV7-2 with TRBJ1-5; 7 positions agree with TRBD1. V shed 5 bases, J shed 0 bases, and the junction held 4 bases outside the gene matches. This CDR3 comprises 15 residues. Per the germline V gene, CDR1 is SGHTA and CDR2 is FQGNSA.